A selection of T cell receptor beta chains follows, all from one sample in a study of cytomegalovirus exposure and HLA in healthy donors. Clones were read by immunoSEQ multiplex PCR, and TCRdb kept only the in-frame ones, dropping some. The sample lists 100,000 to 150,000 clones; about 80% were seen once. Sequenced: PBMCs. All receptors come from a man between 18 and 35 years old in good health and CMV-seronegative. Each CDR3 is given with its conserved first and last residue. A D gene is named only where the DNA matches it firmly. Expanded clones get a size class; other rows say once, few or many, or leave the size out.

v_gene,j_gene,abundance,d_gene,CDR3aa,CDR3nt
TRBV5-4,TRBJ1-4,-,TRBD1,CASSSGTGGAANEKLFF,TGTGCCAGCAGCTCGGGAACAGGGGGCGCAGCTAATGAAAAACTGTTTTTT
TRBV7-2,TRBJ2-1,-,TRBD2,CASSLGTSEAYNEQFF,TGTGCCAGCAGCTTGGGGACTAGCGAGGCTTACAATGAGCAGTTCTTC
TRBV6-6,TRBJ1-2,few,-,CASSPSRAHNYGYTF,TGTGCCAGCAGTCCCTCCAGGGCGCATAACTATGGCTACACCTTC
TRBV4-3,TRBJ2-3,-,TRBD2,CASSQDGAGGDTQYF,TGCGCCAGCAGCCAAGACGGAGCGGGAGGAGATACGCAGTATTTT
TRBV10-3,TRBJ2-3,-,TRBD2,CATHGSSGRSDTQYF,TGTGCCACTCATGGTTCTAGCGGGAGATCAGATACGCAGTATTTT
TRBV6-6,TRBJ1-6,-,-,CASSTQRSYNSPLHF,TGTGCCAGCAGTACGCAGAGGTCCTATAATTCACCCCTCCACTTT
TRBV19,TRBJ1-2,few,-,CASSMDRGTGYTF,TGTGCCAGTAGTATGGATCGGGGGACCGGCTACACCTTC
TRBV30,TRBJ1-2,-,-,CAWSPQGYYGYTF,TGTGCCTGGAGCCCACAGGGATATTATGGCTACACCTTC
TRBV6-6,TRBJ1-6,-,TRBD1,CASSKDRVDSPLHF,TGTGCCAGCAGTAAGGACAGGGTGGATTCACCCCTCCACTTT
TRBV4-1,TRBJ2-7,once,TRBD1,CASSQGVRQGADEQYF,TGCGCCAGCAGCCAAGGAGTTCGACAGGGGGCTGACGAGCAGTACTTC
TRBV18,TRBJ1-5,-,-,CASSYDTSNQPQHF,TGTGCCAGCTCCTACGACACTAGCAATCAGCCCCAGCATTTT
TRBV7-2,TRBJ2-3,once,-,CASSSPPGILLTDTQYF,TGTGCCAGCAGCTCCCCACCCGGGATCCTACTCACAGATACGCAGTATTTT
TRBV6-5,TRBJ1-2,once,-,CASSYSRDGYTF,TGTGCCAGCAGTTACTCCCGAGATGGCTACACCTTC
TRBV19,TRBJ1-1,-,-,CASRGHEAFF,TGTGCCAGTCGAGGTCATGAAGCTTTCTTT
TRBV19,TRBJ1-1,-,-,CASSIRGDTEAFF,TGTGCCAGTAGTATTCGGGGGGACACTGAAGCTTTCTTT
TRBV7-9,TRBJ2-1,-,TRBD2,CASSLGRGALNNEQFF,TGTGCCAGCAGCTTAGGGCGGGGGGCGCTGAACAATGAGCAGTTCTTC
TRBV2,TRBJ2-3,once,-,CASSPALEGTDTRYF,TGTGCCAGCAGCCCCGCATTGGAGGGCACAGATACGCGGTATTTT
TRBV5-1,TRBJ2-3,-,TRBD1,CASSSGQGITDTQYF,TGCGCCAGCAGCTCGGGACAGGGGATTACAGATACGCAGTATTTT
TRBV11-2,TRBJ2-3,-,TRBD2,CASSKGTSGSTDTQYF,TGTGCCAGCAGCAAAGGGACTAGCGGTAGCACAGATACGCAGTATTTT
TRBV5-1,TRBJ1-5,few,TRBD1,CASSLGGGGQGVGQPQHF,TGCGCCAGCAGCCTGGGTGGTGGGGGACAGGGGGTTGGTCAGCCCCAGCATTTT
TRBV6-6,TRBJ2-3,few,-,CASIWTGRDTDTQYF,TGTGCCAGCATCTGGACTGGGCGGGACACAGATACGCAGTATTTT
TRBV6-5,TRBJ1-1,-,-,CASSRGQPNTEAFF,TGTGCCAGCAGTAGAGGACAGCCGAACACTGAAGCTTTCTTT
TRBV7-6,TRBJ1-4,-,TRBD1,CASSARTGSNEKLFF,TGTGCCAGCAGCGCCCGGACAGGATCAAATGAAAAACTGTTTTTT
TRBV7-9,TRBJ1-6,-,-,CASSPRETQGSPLHF,TGTGCCAGCAGCCCCAGGGAGACCCAGGGGTCACCCCTCCACTTT
TRBV6-1,TRBJ1-5,few,TRBD1,CASSESGGDQPQHF,TGTGCCAGCAGTGAATCAGGGGGCGATCAGCCCCAGCATTTT
TRBV5-1,TRBJ2-2,-,TRBD1,CASSYGQGRNTGELFF,TGCGCCAGCAGCTACGGACAGGGGCGGAACACCGGGGAGCTGTTTTTT
TRBV4-1,TRBJ2-2,-,TRBD2,CASSHVSGSNTGELFF,TGCGCCAGCAGCCATGTAAGCGGGAGCAACACCGGGGAGCTGTTTTTT
TRBV19,TRBJ2-7,-,TRBD2,CASSLLAGAQPEQYF,TGTGCCAGTAGTCTACTAGCGGGAGCGCAGCCCGAGCAGTACTTC
TRBV5-1,TRBJ2-7,-,TRBD1,CASSLAGQGKVYEQYF,TGCGCCAGCAGCTTGGCGGGACAGGGTAAAGTCTACGAGCAGTACTTC
TRBV5-1,TRBJ2-2,-,-,CASTLTGELFF,TGCGCCAGCACACTTACCGGGGAGCTGTTTTTT
TRBV19,TRBJ2-3,few,-,CASRSSFNTDTQYF,TGTGCCAGTAGATCGAGTTTCAACACAGATACGCAGTATTTT
TRBV28,TRBJ1-6,-,-,CASVMGRGVGSPLHF,TGTGCCAGCGTTATGGGGCGGGGAGTCGGTTCACCCCTCCACTTT
TRBV28,TRBJ1-2,-,TRBD1,CASSDRGRGGYTF,TGTGCCAGCAGCGACAGGGGGCGCGGTGGCTACACCTTC
TRBV29-1,TRBJ1-5,-,-,CSVDSVQPQHF,TGCAGCGTTGATAGCGTCCAGCCCCAGCATTTT
TRBV7-2,TRBJ1-6,-,TRBD1,CASSSTGGQGALHF,TGTGCCAGCAGCTCAACCGGGGGACAGGGAGCCCTCCACTTT
TRBV30,TRBJ1-6,-,TRBD1,CAWRGQGNLHSYNSPLHF,TGTGCCTGGAGGGGACAGGGAAACCTTCACTCCTATAATTCACCCCTCCACTTT